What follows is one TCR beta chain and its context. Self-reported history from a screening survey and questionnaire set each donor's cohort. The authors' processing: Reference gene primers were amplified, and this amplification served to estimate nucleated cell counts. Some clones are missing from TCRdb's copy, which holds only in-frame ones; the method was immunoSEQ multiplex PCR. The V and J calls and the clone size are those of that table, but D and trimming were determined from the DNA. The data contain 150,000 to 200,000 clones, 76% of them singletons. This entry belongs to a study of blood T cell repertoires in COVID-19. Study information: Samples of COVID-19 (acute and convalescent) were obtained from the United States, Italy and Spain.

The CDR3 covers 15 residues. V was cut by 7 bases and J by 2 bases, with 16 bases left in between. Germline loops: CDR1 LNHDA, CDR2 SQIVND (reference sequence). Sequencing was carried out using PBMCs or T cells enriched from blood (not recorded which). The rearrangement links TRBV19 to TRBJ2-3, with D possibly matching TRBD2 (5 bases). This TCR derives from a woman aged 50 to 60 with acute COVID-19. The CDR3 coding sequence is TGTGCCAGTAAAACGGACTCCGATACCACAGATACGCAGTATTTT. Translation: CASKTDSDTTDTQYF.